One and the same sample provided the 2 T cell receptor beta chains below, sequenced in a study of neurological immune-mediated disorders. TCRdb reprocessed the 5' RACE reads via MiXCR and lists one record per CDR3 protein. Among some 41,000 distinct CDR3 sequences listed, about 14% were seen once. Sample: CD4+ T cells from blood. The receptors derive from a woman aged 55-75 years with HTLV-1-associated myelopathy (HAM/TSP).

This clonotype was picked up many times. The chain uses TRBV7-9 and TRBJ2-3; TRBD2 matches at 8 bases. The CDR3 length is 15 residues. Germline V lookup: CDR1 SEHNR, CDR2 FQNEAQ (reference sequence). Losses at the gene ends were 3 bases for V and 4 bases for J; bases not matched to a gene: 6. CDR3 coding DNA: TGTGCCAGCAGCTTGGCCGGACTAGCCTCAGATACGCAGTATTTT. Residues: CASSLAGLASDTQYF.

In this sample, this clonotype turned up many times. The CDR3 sequence: CASSLGPTGENPYSGNTIYF. CDR3 coding DNA: TGTGCCAGCAGCTTAGGGCCTACAGGGGAAAATCCATACTCTGGAAACACCATATATTTT. The genes are TRBV7-9 and TRBJ1-3; 7 nucleotides match TRBD1. Germline CDR1 SEHNR, CDR2 FQNEAQ (reference sequence). The CDR3 length is 20 residues. Trimming cost V 1 base and J 0 bases; bases outside gene matches: 15.